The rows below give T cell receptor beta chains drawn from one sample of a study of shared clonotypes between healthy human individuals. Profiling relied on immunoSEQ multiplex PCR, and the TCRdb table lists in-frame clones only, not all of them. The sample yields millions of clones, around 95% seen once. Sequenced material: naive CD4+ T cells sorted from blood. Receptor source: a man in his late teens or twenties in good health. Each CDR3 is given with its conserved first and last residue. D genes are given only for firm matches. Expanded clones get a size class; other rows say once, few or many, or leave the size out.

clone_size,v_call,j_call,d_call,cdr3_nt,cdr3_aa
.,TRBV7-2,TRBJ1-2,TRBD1,TGTGCCAGCAGCCCCGCCGGGACAGGGGGTGCCGGGAGAGGCTACACCTTC,CASSPAGTGGAGRGYTF
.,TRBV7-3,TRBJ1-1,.,TGTGCCAGCAGCCCGGGGGGTGACACTGAAGCTTTCTTT,CASSPGGDTEAFF
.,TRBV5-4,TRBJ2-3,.,TGTGCCAGCAGCTTGGGCAGGGGAGATACGCAGTATTTT,CASSLGRGDTQYF
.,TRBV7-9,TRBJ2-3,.,TGTGCCAGCAGCTTAGAGGGGACTAGCACAGATACGCAGTATTTT,CASSLEGTSTDTQYF
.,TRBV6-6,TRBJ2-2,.,TGTGCCAGCAGACCGCCAGCGAACACCGGGGAGCTGTTTTTT,CASRPPANTGELFF
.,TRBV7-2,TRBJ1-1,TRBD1,TGTGCCAGCACCCCCGGACAGGGACGAGCTTTCTTT,CASTPGQGRAFF
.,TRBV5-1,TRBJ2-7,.,TGCGCCAGCAGTTTTGAGGGCTACTACGAGCAGTACTTC,CASSFEGYYEQYF
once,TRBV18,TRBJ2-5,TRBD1,TGTGCCAGCTCACCAAACAAGTGGACAGGGGTCGAGACCCAGTACTTC,CASSPNKWTGVETQYF
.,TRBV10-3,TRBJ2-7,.,TGTGCCATCAGTGAGTCCGGGGGGCAGCAGTACTTC,CAISESGGQQYF
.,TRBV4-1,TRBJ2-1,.,TGCGCCAGCACTCCCGATATGGGGGGCAATGAGCAGTTCTTC,CASTPDMGGNEQFF
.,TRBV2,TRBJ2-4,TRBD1,TGTGCCAGCAGCGGCGGGGGACAGGGCATTCAGTACTTC,CASSGGGQGIQYF
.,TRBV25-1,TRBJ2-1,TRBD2,TGTGCCAGCACCAGGGGGACTAGCGGAACCTACAATGAGCAGTTCTTC,CASTRGTSGTYNEQFF
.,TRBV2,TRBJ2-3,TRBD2,TGTGCCAGCAGTGGACTAGCGGGGGGAACAGATACGCAGTATTTT,CASSGLAGGTDTQYF
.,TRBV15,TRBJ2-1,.,TGTGCCACCAGCAGAGTCGAGGGGAACTACAATGAGCAGTTCTTC,CATSRVEGNYNEQFF
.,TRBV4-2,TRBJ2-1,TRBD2,TGTGCCAGCAGCCAAGATGGCGGGAGGCTGGGCGATGAGCAGTTCTTC,CASSQDGGRLGDEQFF
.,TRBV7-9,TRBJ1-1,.,TGTGCCAGCACCCCTTGGGCGAACACTGAAGCTTTCTTT,CASTPWANTEAFF
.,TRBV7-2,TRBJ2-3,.,TGTGCCAGCAGCTTAGTCCCCTTAGGCACAGATACGCAGTATTTT,CASSLVPLGTDTQYF
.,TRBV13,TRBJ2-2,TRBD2,TGTGCCAGCAGCATTGGACTAGCGGGGAACACCGGGGAGCTGTTTTTT,CASSIGLAGNTGELFF
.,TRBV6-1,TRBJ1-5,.,TGTGCCAGCAGTGCGGCCGCACGGGATAGCAATCAGCCCCAGCATTTT,CASSAAARDSNQPQHF
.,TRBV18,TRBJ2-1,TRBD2,TGTGCCAGCTCACCGGTTTCTAGCGGGGGGACTAATGAGCAGTTCTTC,CASSPVSSGGTNEQFF
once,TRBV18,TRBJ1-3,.,TGTGCCAGCTCACCCAACGGGATAATCAGGGACAACACCATATATTTT,CASSPNGIIRDNTIYF
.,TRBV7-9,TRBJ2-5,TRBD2,TGTGCCAGCAGACCTCCAGGACTAGCGGGGCTTTCGGAGACCCAGTACTTC,CASRPPGLAGLSETQYF
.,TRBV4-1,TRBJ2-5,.,TGCGCCAGCAGCCAAGCACCGGGGGAGACCCAGTACTTC,CASSQAPGETQYF
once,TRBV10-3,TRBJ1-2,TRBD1,TGTGCCACCAAGGAACCGGGACAGGTCTACACCTTC,CATKEPGQVYTF
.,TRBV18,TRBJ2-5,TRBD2,TGTGCCAGCGCACCTCCTAGCGGGAGGGAGACCCAGTACTTC,CASAPPSGRETQYF
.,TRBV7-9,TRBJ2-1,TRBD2,TGTGCCAGCAGCCCGGGCGGCTGGACTAGCGTCAGCAATGAGCAGTTCTTC,CASSPGGWTSVSNEQFF
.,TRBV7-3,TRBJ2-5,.,TGTGCCAGCAGTCCCAACCCCGGGGTGCCAGTGGAGACCCAGTACTTC,CASSPNPGVPVETQYF
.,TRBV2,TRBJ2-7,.,TGTGCCAGCAGTGAAGCGCTTGCACAGCCTAGCTCCTACGAGCAGTACTTC,CASSEALAQPSSYEQYF
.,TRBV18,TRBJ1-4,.,TGTGCCAGCTCACCAGAGGCTCGGAATGAAAAACTGTTTTTT,CASSPEARNEKLFF
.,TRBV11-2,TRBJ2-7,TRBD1,TGTGCCAGCAGCTTACTTGGAGGACAGGCCTACGAGCAGTACTTC,CASSLLGGQAYEQYF
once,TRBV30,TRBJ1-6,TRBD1,TGTGCCTGGAGTCGTACCGGGACAGGGAGGTCACCCCTCCACTTT,CAWSRTGTGRSPLHF
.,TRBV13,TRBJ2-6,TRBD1,TGTGCCAGCAGTCCCCGTCCCGGGACAGGGGAGTCTGGGGCCAACGTCCTGACTTTC,CASSPRPGTGESGANVLTF
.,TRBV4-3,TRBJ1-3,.,TGCGCCAGCAGCCAAGATCTAAACCCCCCGGGAGGAAACACCATATATTTT,CASSQDLNPPGGNTIYF
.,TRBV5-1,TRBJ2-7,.,TGCGCCAGCAGCTTGGTATCGGGCCTGGGGATCCACGAGCAGTACTTC,CASSLVSGLGIHEQYF
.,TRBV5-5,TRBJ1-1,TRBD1,TGTGCCAGCAGCTTGTATCAGGGGGCTAACACTGAAGCTTTCTTT,CASSLYQGANTEAFF
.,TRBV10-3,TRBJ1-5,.,TGTGCCATCAGTGGGGGAGGGATGAAGCCCCAGCATTTT,CAISGGGMKPQHF
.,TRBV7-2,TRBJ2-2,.,TGTGCCAGCAGATCGGACTACTTCACCGGGGAGCTGTTTTTT,CASRSDYFTGELFF
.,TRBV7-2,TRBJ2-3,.,TGTGCCAGCAGCTTAATGGGGACCCTACGCACAGATACGCAGTATTTT,CASSLMGTLRTDTQYF
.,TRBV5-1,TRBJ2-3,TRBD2,TGCGCCAGCAGCTTGGAGGGGACTAGCGGGACGAGAGATACGCAGTATTTT,CASSLEGTSGTRDTQYF
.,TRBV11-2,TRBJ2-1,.,TGTGCCAGCAGCCCTGGATCGCCCCCGCATGAGCAGTTCTTC,CASSPGSPPHEQFF
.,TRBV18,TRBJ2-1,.,TGTGCCAGCTCATTGTCACTTTCCTACAATGAGCAGTTCTTC,CASSLSLSYNEQFF
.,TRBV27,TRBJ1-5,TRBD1,TGTGCCAGCAGCCGCCGGGACAGGGGAAATAGCAATCAGCCCCAGCATTTT,CASSRRDRGNSNQPQHF
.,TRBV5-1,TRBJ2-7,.,TGCGCCAGCAGCTTGGGGGGTGGCGAGCAGTACTTC,CASSLGGGEQYF
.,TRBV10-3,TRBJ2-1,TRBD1,TGTGCCGTCACCAAAGGGACAGGGGGCCTAAATGAGCAGTTCTTC,CAVTKGTGGLNEQFF
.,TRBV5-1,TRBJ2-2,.,TGCGCCAGCTCTCAGGGCAACACCGGGGAGCTGTTTTTT,CASSQGNTGELFF
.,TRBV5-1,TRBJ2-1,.,TGCGCCAGCAGCACTGACTATTCTTACTACAATGAGCAGTTCTTC,CASSTDYSYYNEQFF
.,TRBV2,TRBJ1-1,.,TGTGCCAGCAGTGAAGACCAGGGGACTGAAGCTTTCTTT,CASSEDQGTEAFF
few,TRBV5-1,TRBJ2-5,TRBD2,TGCGCCAGCAGCTTGGCCGGGACTAGCGGGGTTAAGGAGACCCAGTACTTC,CASSLAGTSGVKETQYF
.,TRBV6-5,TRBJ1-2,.,TGTGCCAGCAGTTACTCGGCAGAAGCTAACTATGGCTACACCTTC,CASSYSAEANYGYTF
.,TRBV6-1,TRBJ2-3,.,TGTGCCAGCAGTGCCCGGGACAGCACAGATACGCAGTATTTT,CASSARDSTDTQYF
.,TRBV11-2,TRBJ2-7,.,TGTGCCAGCAGCTTAGAGCCCCAGCGGATCTACGAGCAGTACTTC,CASSLEPQRIYEQYF
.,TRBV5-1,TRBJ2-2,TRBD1,TGCGCCAGCAGCTTTCCCCTAGGACAGGGGACCGCGAACACCGGGGAGCTGTTTTTT,CASSFPLGQGTANTGELFF
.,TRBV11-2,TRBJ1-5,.,TGTGCCAGCAGCCTAGACAGAGGTGATCAGCCCCAGCATTTT,CASSLDRGDQPQHF